A selection of T cell receptor beta chains follows, all from one sample in a study of CD8 T cells in Susac syndrome. TCRdb reprocessed the immunoSEQ multiplex PCR reads with MiXCR, giving one entry per CDR3 protein. Among about 180,000 distinct CDR3 sequences, 94% were seen once, and the ten largest hold 0.12%. Sequencing input: CD4+ T cells from PBMCs. These receptor sequences come from a human donor with Susac syndrome. CDR3s include the opening cysteine and the closing phenylalanine or tryptophan. Each record gives: CDR3 protein, CDR3 DNA, J gene, D gene, V gene, clone size. The D gene is left open where the match is weak. Part of the rows lack a size; the others show once, few, many or a class for expanded clones.

CDR3: CASSLETLYEQYF
DNA: TGTGCCAGCAGCTTAGAGACGCTCTACGAGCAGTACTTC
J: TRBJ2-7
D: .
V: TRBV7-2
size: .

CDR3: CASTSQGGTEAFF
DNA: TGTGCCAGCACCTCACAGGGAGGCACTGAAGCTTTCTTT
J: TRBJ1-1
D: .
V: TRBV6-5
size: .

CDR3: CASTYAGGGAVEQYF
DNA: TGTGCCAGCACCTACGCGGGCGGGGGGGCTGTCGAGCAGTACTTC
J: TRBJ2-7
D: TRBD2
V: TRBV6-5
size: .

CDR3: CSARGSRQSNSPLHF
DNA: TGCAGTGCTAGAGGTTCGAGACAGAGTAATTCACCCCTCCACTTT
J: TRBJ1-6
D: .
V: TRBV20-1
size: .

CDR3: CASSESPGQRIYGYTF
DNA: TGTGCCAGCAGTGAATCGCCGGGACAGCGAATCTATGGCTACACCTTC
J: TRBJ1-2
D: TRBD1
V: TRBV2
size: .

CDR3: CASSATFEAFF
DNA: TGTGCCAGCAGTGCCACATTTGAAGCTTTCTTT
J: TRBJ1-1
D: .
V: TRBV25-1
size: .

CDR3: CASSRVFMNTEAFF
DNA: TGTGCCAGTAGTAGAGTTTTCATGAACACTGAAGCTTTCTTT
J: TRBJ1-1
D: .
V: TRBV19
size: .

CDR3: CASSSGVRVDEQFF
DNA: TGTGCCAGTTCCTCAGGGGTACGGGTGGATGAGCAGTTCTTC
J: TRBJ2-1
D: .
V: TRBV19
size: .

CDR3: CASTDPGTDTQYF
DNA: TGTGCCAGCACAGACCCTGGCACAGATACGCAGTATTTT
J: TRBJ2-3
D: .
V: TRBV7-3
size: once

CDR3: CASSLLGGGRYEQYF
DNA: TGTGCCAGCAGCTTGTTAGGCGGGGGGAGGTACGAGCAGTACTTC
J: TRBJ2-7
D: TRBD2
V: TRBV5-4
size: .

CDR3: CSVEWGLKATQYF
DNA: TGCAGCGTTGAATGGGGACTTAAGGCGACCCAGTACTTC
J: TRBJ2-5
D: .
V: TRBV29-1
size: .

CDR3: CSAKEGSRDTIYF
DNA: TGCAGTGCTAAGGAGGGTTCTAGAGACACCATATATTTT
J: TRBJ1-3
D: .
V: TRBV20-1
size: .

CDR3: CASSRRSGIEAFF
DNA: TGTGCCAGCAGCCGGAGGTCGGGGATTGAAGCTTTCTTT
J: TRBJ1-1
D: .
V: TRBV5-4
size: .

CDR3: CASSYAVDTQYF
DNA: TGTGCCAGCAGCTATGCGGTAGATACGCAGTATTTT
J: TRBJ2-3
D: .
V: TRBV7-9
size: .

CDR3: CASSTRTGQYGYTF
DNA: TGCGCCAGCAGCACCCGGACAGGGCAGTACGGCTACACCTTC
J: TRBJ1-2
D: TRBD1
V: TRBV5-1
size: few